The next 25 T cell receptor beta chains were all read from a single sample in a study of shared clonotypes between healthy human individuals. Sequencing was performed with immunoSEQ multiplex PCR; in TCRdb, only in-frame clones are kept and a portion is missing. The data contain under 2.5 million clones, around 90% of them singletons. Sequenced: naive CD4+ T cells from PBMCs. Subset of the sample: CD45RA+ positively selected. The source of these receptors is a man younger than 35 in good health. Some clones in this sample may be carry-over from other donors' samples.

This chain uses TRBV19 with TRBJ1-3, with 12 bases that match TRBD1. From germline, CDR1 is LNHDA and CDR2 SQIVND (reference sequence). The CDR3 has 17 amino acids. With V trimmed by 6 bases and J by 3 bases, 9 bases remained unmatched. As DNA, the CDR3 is TGTGCCAGTAGGTCGGCCGGGACAGGGGGCGGTGGAAACACCATATATTTT. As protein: CASRSAGTGGGGNTIYF.

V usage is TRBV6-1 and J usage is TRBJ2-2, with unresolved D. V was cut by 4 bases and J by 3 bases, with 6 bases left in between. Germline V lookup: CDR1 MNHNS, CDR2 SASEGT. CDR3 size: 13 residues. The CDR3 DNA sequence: TGTGCCAGCAGTGGGACGGACACCGGGGAGCTGTTTTTT. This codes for CASSGTDTGELFF.

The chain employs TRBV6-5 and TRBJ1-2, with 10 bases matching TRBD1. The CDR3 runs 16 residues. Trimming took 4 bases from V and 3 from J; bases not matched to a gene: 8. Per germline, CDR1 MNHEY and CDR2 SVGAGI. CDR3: CASSWKTGGVDYGYTF. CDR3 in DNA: TGTGCCAGCAGTTGGAAGACAGGGGGCGTCGACTATGGCTACACCTTC.

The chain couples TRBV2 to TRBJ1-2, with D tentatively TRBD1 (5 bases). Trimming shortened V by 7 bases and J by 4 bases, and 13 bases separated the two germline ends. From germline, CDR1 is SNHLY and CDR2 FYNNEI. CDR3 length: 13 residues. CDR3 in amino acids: CASTGDGGYGYTF. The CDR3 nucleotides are TGTGCCAGCACTGGGGATGGGGGCTATGGCTACACCTTC.

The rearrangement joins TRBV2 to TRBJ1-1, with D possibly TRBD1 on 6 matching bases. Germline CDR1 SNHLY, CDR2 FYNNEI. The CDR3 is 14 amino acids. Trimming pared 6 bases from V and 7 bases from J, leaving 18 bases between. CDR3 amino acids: CASRETDSLGEAFF. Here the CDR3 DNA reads TGTGCCAGCAGGGAAACGGACAGCTTGGGTGAAGCTTTCTTT.

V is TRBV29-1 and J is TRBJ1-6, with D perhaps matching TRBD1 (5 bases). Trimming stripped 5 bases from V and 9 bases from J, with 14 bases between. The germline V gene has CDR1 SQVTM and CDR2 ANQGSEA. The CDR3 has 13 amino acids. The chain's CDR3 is CSVRTAGGSPLHF. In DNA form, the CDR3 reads TGCAGCGTTCGGACCGCCGGGGGTTCACCCCTCCACTTT.

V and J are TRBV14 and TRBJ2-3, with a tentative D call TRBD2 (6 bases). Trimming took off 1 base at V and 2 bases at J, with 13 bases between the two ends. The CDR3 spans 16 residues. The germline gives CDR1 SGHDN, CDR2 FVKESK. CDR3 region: CASSQVLAPNTDTQYF. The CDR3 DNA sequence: TGTGCCAGCAGCCAAGTCCTAGCGCCTAACACAGATACGCAGTATTTT.

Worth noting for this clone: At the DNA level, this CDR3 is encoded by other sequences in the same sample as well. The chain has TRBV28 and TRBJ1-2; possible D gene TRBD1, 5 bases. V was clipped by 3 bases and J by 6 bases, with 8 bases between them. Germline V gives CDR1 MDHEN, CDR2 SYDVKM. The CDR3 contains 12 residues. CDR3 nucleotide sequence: TGTGCCAGCAGTTTCCAGGGAAATGGCTACACCTTC. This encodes CASSFQGNGYTF.

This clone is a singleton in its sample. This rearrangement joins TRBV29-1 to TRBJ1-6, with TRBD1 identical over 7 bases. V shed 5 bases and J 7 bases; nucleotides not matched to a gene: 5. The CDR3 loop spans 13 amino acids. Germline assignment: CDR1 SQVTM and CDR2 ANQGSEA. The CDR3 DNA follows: TGCAGCGTTCTCGACAGGGCGAATTCACCCCTCCACTTT. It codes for CSVLDRANSPLHF.

This CDR3 reads CASSSWRRGVADTQYF. DNA for the CDR3: TGCGCCAGCAGCTCCTGGCGCAGGGGCGTAGCAGATACGCAGTATTTT. The gene calls are TRBV5-1 and TRBJ2-3; D is perhaps TRBD1 (6 bases). V lost 3 bases to trimming and J lost 4 bases, with 18 bases between them. The CDR3 runs to 16 residues. The germline V gene has CDR1 SGHRS and CDR2 YFSETQ.

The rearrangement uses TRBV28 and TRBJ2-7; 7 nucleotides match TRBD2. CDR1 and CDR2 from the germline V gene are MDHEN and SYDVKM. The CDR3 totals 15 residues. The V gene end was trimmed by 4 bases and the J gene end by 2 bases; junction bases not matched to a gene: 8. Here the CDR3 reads CASSSGGSATYEQYF. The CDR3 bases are TGTGCCAGCAGTTCGGGAGGCAGCGCTACCTACGAGCAGTACTTC.

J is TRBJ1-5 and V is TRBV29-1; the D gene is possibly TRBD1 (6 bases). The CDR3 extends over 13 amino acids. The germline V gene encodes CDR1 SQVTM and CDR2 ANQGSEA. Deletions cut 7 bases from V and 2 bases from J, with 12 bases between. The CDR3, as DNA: TGCAGCGCACAGGGCTCGGGCAATCAGCCCCAGCATTTT. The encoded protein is CSAQGSGNQPQHF.

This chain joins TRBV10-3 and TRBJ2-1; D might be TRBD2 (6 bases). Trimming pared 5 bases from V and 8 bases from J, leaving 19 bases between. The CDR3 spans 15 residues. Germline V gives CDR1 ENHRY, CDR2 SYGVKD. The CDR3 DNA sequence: TGTGCCATCAGTAATTCTGGGGGGAGCGAACATGAGCAGTTCTTC. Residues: CAISNSGGSEHEQFF.

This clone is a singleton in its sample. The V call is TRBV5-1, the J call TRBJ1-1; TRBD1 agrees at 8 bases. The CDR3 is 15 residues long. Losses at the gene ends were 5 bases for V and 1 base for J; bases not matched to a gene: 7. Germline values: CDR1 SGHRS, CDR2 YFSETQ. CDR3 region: CASRPDRGGNTEAFF. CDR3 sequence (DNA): TGCGCCAGCAGACCTGACAGGGGCGGGAACACTGAAGCTTTCTTT.

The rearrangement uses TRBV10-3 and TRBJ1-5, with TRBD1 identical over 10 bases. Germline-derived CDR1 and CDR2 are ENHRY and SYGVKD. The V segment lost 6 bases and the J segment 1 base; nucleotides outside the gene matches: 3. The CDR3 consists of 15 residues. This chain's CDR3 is CAISGTGVSNQPQHF. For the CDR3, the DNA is TGTGCCATCAGCGGGACAGGGGTGAGCAATCAGCCCCAGCATTTT.

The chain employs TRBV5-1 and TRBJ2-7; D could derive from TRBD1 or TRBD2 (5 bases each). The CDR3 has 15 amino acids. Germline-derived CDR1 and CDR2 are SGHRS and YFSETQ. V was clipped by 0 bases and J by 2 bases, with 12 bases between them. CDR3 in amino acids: CASSLGWGPTYEQYF. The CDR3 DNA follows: TGCGCCAGCAGCTTGGGGTGGGGACCTACCTACGAGCAGTACTTC.

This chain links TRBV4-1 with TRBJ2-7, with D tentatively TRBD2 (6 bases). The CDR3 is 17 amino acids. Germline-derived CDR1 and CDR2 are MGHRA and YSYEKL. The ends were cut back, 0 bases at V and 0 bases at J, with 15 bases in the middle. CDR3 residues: CASSQDSGRRGSYEQYF. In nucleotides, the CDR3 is TGCGCCAGCAGCCAAGATAGTGGGCGGAGGGGCTCCTACGAGCAGTACTTC.

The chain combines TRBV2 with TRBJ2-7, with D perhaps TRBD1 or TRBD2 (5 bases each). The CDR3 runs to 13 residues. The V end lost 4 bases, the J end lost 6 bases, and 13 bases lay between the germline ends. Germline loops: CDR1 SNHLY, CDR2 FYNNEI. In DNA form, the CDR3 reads TGTGCCAGCAGTGGGGACCTCCAATCCGAGCAGTACTTC. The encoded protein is CASSGDLQSEQYF.

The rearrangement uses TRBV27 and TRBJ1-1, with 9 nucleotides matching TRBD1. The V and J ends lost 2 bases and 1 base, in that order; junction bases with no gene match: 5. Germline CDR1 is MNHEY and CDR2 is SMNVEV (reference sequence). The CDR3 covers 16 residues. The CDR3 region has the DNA TGTGCCAGCAGTTTAGAACAGGGGGCCCCGAACACTGAAGCTTTCTTT. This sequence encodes CASSLEQGAPNTEAFF.

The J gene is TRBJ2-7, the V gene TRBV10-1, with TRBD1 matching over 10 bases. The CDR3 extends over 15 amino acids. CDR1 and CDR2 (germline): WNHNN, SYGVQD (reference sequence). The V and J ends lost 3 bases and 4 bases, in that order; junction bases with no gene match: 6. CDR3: CASSDGQGVLYEQYF. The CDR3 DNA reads TGCGCCAGCAGTGACGGACAGGGGGTTTTATACGAGCAGTACTTC.

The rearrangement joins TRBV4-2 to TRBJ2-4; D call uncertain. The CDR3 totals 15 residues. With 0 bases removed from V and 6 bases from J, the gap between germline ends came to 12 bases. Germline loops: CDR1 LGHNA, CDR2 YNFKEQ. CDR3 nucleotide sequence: TGTGCCAGCAGCCAAGATCGGAATAGCCGAAACATTCAGTACTTC. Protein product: CASSQDRNSRNIQYF.

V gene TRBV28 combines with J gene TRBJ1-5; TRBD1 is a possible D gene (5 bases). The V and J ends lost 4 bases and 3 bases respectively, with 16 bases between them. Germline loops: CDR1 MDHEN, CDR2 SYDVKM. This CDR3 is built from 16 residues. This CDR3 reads CASSSPGGAPNQPQHF. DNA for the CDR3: TGTGCCAGCAGTTCACCCGGCGGGGCGCCCAATCAGCCCCAGCATTTT.

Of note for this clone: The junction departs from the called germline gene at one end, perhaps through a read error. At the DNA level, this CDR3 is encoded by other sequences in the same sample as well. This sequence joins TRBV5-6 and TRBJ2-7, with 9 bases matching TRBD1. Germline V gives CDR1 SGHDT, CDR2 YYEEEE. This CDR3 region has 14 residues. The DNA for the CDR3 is TGTGCTAGCAGCTTGGGACAGGGCCACTACGAGCAGTACTTC. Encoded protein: CASSLGQGHYEQYF.

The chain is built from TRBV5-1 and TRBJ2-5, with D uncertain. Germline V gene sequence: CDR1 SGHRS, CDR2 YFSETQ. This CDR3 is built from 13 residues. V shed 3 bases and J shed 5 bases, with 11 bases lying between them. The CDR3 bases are TGCGCCAGCAGCTACACTTCTTCGGAGACCCAGTACTTC. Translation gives CASSYTSSETQYF.

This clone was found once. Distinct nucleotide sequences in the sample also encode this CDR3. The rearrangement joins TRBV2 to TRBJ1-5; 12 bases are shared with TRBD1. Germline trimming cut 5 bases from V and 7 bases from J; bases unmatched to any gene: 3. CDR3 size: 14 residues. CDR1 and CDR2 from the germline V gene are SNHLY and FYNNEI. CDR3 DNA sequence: TGTGCCAGCAGTTCCGGGACAGGGGGCCAGCCCCAGCATTTT. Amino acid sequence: CASSSGTGGQPQHF.